The 30 T cell receptor beta chains reported below all come from one sample, sequenced in a study of response to subunit inactivated influenza vaccine. TCRdb independently ran MiXCR on the RT-PCR reads; one entry per CDR3 protein. The table has 400,000 to 650,000 distinct CDR3 sequences, approximately 6.9% seen once. The sequencing used PBMCs from blood, collected around 2 years after vaccination. Receptor source: a man in his fifties or sixties who received an inactivated influenza vaccine.

The chain uses TRBV10-3 and TRBJ2-3; 13 nucleotides agree with TRBD2. The ends lost 4 bases at V and 3 bases at J; junction bases unmatched: 7. CDR3 length: 17 amino acids. The germline V gene has CDR1 ENHRY and CDR2 SYGVKD. Here the CDR3 DNA reads TGTGCCATCAGTGGACTAGCGGGAGGCCGCGGAACAGATACGCAGTATTTT. Encoded protein: CAISGLAGGRGTDTQYF.

As for this clonotype: A read error may explain this, as a much larger clone is one base away. The chain employs TRBV18 and TRBJ1-6, with 9 nucleotides matching TRBD1. The CDR3 has 16 residues. The J segment lost 9 bases and the V segment lost 0 bases, leaving 6 bases of the junction unmatched. Germline V gives CDR1 KGHSH, CDR2 LQKENI. CDR3 DNA sequence: TGTGCCAGCTCACCACCTGGACAGGGGCGCAGTTCACCCCTCCACTTT. The encoded protein is CASSPPGQGRSSPLHF.

The chain uses TRBV6-2 or TRBV6-3 and TRBJ2-1, with 13 nucleotides matching TRBD2. Germline V gives CDR1 MNHEY, CDR2 SVGEGT. The CDR3 has 18 amino acids. V shed 4 bases, J shed 2 bases, and the junction held 8 bases outside the gene matches. The CDR3 DNA sequence: TGTGCCAGCAGTTCCGGGACTAGCGGGGCCTTTACCTACAATGAGCAGTTCTTC. It codes for CASSSGTSGAFTYNEQFF.

This clonotype was seen repeatedly, ten times or more. The CDR3 DNA reads TGTGCCATCAGTGAGCGGAAAAACACAGATACGCAGTATTTT. This sequence encodes CAISERKNTDTQYF. The chain recombines TRBV10-3 with TRBJ2-3; no clear D gene. Germline V gene sequence: CDR1 ENHRY, CDR2 SYGVKD. V shed 2 bases and J shed 2 bases, with 8 bases lying between them. This CDR3 comprises 14 residues.

DNA of the CDR3: TGTGCCAGCAACTTAGCGGGGGCACCCTCTGGGGCCAACGTCCTGACTTTC. Translated: CASNLAGAPSGANVLTF. The rearrangement links TRBV28 to TRBJ2-6; 9 bases line up with TRBD2. V was pared by 7 bases and J by 0 bases, with 7 bases of the junction left unmatched. CDR1 MDHEN and CDR2 SYDVKM come from the germline V gene. The CDR3 contains 17 residues.

The sample holds a few counts of this clonotype. The gene calls are TRBV27 and TRBJ2-3; 11 positions match TRBD2. CDR1 MNHEY and CDR2 SMNVEV come from the germline V gene (reference sequence). After removal of 6 bases from V and 5 bases from J, the junction contained 7 bases not matched to a gene. This CDR3 spans 15 amino acids. The CDR3 DNA reads as TGTGCCAGCAGGCTTAGCGGGGGGGCTGGAGATACGCAGTATTTT. Protein product: CASRLSGGAGDTQYF.

The chain links TRBV4-1 to TRBJ2-7; possible D gene TRBD1, 6 bases. The germline V and J ends were trimmed by 3 bases and 0 bases, with 18 bases remaining between them. Germline V gene data show CDR1 as MGHRA and CDR2 as YSYEKL. This CDR3 region has 17 residues. This CDR3 reads CASSQGMVGDTSYEQYF. The DNA for the CDR3 is TGCGCCAGCAGCCAGGGGATGGTAGGGGACACCTCCTACGAGCAGTACTTC.

This clonotype has more than one count but fewer than ten. The rearrangement links TRBV13 to TRBJ1-2, with TRBD1 as a possible D gene (6 bases). The germline V and J ends were trimmed by 5 bases and 6 bases, with 16 bases remaining between them. This CDR3 has 14 residues. CDR1 is PRHDT, CDR2 FYEKMQ, per germline (reference sequence). The CDR3 DNA sequence: TGTGCCAGCAGCCGCGGGGGGGGCGAGGATGGCTACACCTTC. Amino acid sequence: CASSRGGGEDGYTF.

The chain couples TRBV9 to TRBJ1-3; TRBD1 might be the D (6 bases). Trimming cost V 2 bases and J 0 bases, with 12 bases left between them. Germline V lookup: CDR1 SGDLS, CDR2 YYNGEE. The CDR3 is made up of 16 amino acids. The CDR3 spells CASSVGGIHSGNTIYF. The CDR3 DNA follows: TGTGCCAGCAGCGTTGGGGGCATCCACTCTGGAAACACCATATATTTT. Using reference TRBV9 and TRBJ1-3 for the parts outside the CDR3, the full variable domain is DSGVTQTPKHLITATGQRVTLRCSPRSGDLSVYWYQQSLDQGLQFLIQYYNGEERAKGNILERFSAQQFPDLHSELNLSSLELGDSALYFCASSVGGIHSGNTIYFGEGSWLTVV.

CDR3 DNA: TGTGCCACCAGCCTGACAGGTGCCAATCAGCCCCAGCATTTT. Translation: CATSLTGANQPQHF. The V gene is TRBV15, the J gene TRBJ1-5, with D possibly being TRBD1 (6 bases). Trimming took 5 bases from V and 3 from J, leaving 11 bases between them. There are 14 residues in the CDR3. Germline CDR1 LNHNV, CDR2 YYDKDF (reference sequence). Full variable domain (missing parts from reference TRBV15 and TRBJ1-5): DAMVIQNPRYQVTQFGKPVTLSCSQTLNHNVMYWYQQKSSQAPKLLFHYYDKDFNNEADTPDNFQSRRPNTSFCFLDIRSPGLGDTAMYLCATSLTGANQPQHFGDGTRLSIL.

This clonotype was found a few times. The chain couples TRBV2 to TRBJ2-2; TRBD1 aligns across 10 bases. Germline trimming cut 6 bases from V and 4 bases from J; bases unmatched to any gene: 5. The germline CDR1 and CDR2 sequences are SNHLY and FYNNEI. The CDR3 is made up of 15 amino acids. This chain's CDR3 is CASRIGTGATGELFF. In DNA, the CDR3 is TGTGCCAGCAGGATTGGGACAGGGGCCACCGGGGAGCTGTTTTTT.

This clonotype came up a few times. The DNA of the CDR3 is TGTGCCAGCACCCCTTGGGCGGGAGGAGTTACTGCCAAAAACATTCAGTACTTC. It yields the protein CASTPWAGGVTAKNIQYF. This chain links TRBV28 with TRBJ2-4; 8 bases agree with TRBD2. The germline gives CDR1 MDHEN, CDR2 SYDVKM. The CDR3 consists of 18 residues. Trimming cost V 7 bases and J 1 base; bases outside gene matches: 15.

The table lists this clonotype with many counts. The chain combines TRBV15 with TRBJ2-2; TRBD1 might be the D (5 bases). The V end lost 5 bases, the J end lost 6 bases, and 10 bases lay between the germline ends. The CDR3 runs to 13 residues. The germline CDR1 and CDR2 sequences are LNHNV and YYDKDF (reference sequence). The CDR3 bases are TGTGCCACCAGCGGTTCCAGGGCCGGGGAGCTGTTTTTT. It codes for CATSGSRAGELFF. Full variable domain (remainder filled in from reference TRBV15 and TRBJ2-2): DAMVIQNPRYQVTQFGKPVTLSCSQTLNHNVMYWYQQKSSQAPKLLFHYYDKDFNNEADTPDNFQSRRPNTSFCFLDIRSPGLGDTAMYLCATSGSRAGELFFGEGSRLTVL.

This clonotype was picked up a small number of times. This chain uses TRBV12-3 or TRBV12-4 with TRBJ2-5, with 7 bases lining up with TRBD1. The CDR3 is made up of 14 amino acids. J gave up 4 bases and V 4 bases, and 6 bases lay outside the gene matches. The CDR3 loop is CASSSQGERETQYF. CDR3 DNA: TGTGCCAGCAGTTCTCAGGGGGAACGAGAGACCCAGTACTTC.

This clonotype has more than one count but fewer than ten. The genes are TRBV6-5 and TRBJ2-7, with 8 bases lining up with TRBD2. The V gene end was trimmed by 4 bases and the J gene end by 2 bases; junction bases not matched to a gene: 4. The CDR3 is made up of 14 amino acids. The germline V gene encodes CDR1 MNHEY and CDR2 SVGAGI. The CDR3 DNA sequence: TGTGCCAGCAGTTTCGGGAGGGCCGCCTACGAGCAGTACTTC. This sequence encodes CASSFGRAAYEQYF.

This chain links TRBV7-9 with TRBJ2-5; no firm D call. From germline, CDR1 is SEHNR and CDR2 FQNEAQ (reference sequence). V gave up 3 bases and J gave up 0 bases, with 8 bases separating them. The CDR3 has 14 amino acids. CDR3 amino acids: CASSLERYQETQYF. As DNA, the CDR3 is TGTGCCAGCAGCTTGGAGCGTTACCAAGAGACCCAGTACTTC.

This clonotype was counted between two and nine times. The chain joins TRBV27 to TRBJ2-6; D possibly corresponds to TRBD2 (6 bases). The germline V gene encodes CDR1 MNHEY and CDR2 SMNVEV (reference sequence). V was cut by 5 bases and J by 1 base, with 21 bases left in between. This CDR3 is 19 amino acids long. The CDR3 nucleotides read TGTGCCAGCAGTCGACCCCCGGGGGATCCCGCTTCTGGGGCCAACGTCCTGACTTTC. Amino acids: CASSRPPGDPASGANVLTF.

This clonotype was seen repeatedly, ten times or more. This chain uses TRBV5-8 with TRBJ2-7; D is ambiguous. Germline V gene data show CDR1 as SGHTS and CDR2 as YDEGEE. Trimming took 4 bases from V and 0 from J, leaving 14 bases between them. The CDR3 length is 15 residues. The CDR3 sequence is CASSPDEVSSYEQYF. CDR3 DNA sequence: TGTGCCAGCAGCCCCGACGAGGTGAGCTCCTACGAGCAGTACTTC.

A few counts support this clonotype. The chain carries TRBV2 and TRBJ2-1; TRBD1 is a possible D gene (6 bases). V gave up 3 bases and J gave up 7 bases, with 13 bases separating them. CDR1 SNHLY and CDR2 FYNNEI come from the germline V gene. The CDR3 covers 14 residues. The CDR3 here is CASSETGIGNEQFF. In DNA, the CDR3 is TGTGCCAGCAGTGAGACAGGCATCGGGAATGAGCAGTTCTTC.

The chain is built from TRBV7-2 and TRBJ2-3; the D call may be TRBD1 or TRBD2 (5 bases each). This CDR3 has 13 residues. Trimming removed 5 bases at V and 1 base at J, with 7 bases between. Germline V gene data show CDR1 as SGHTA and CDR2 as FQGNSA. The CDR3 DNA reads as TGTACCAGCAGCAGGGACCGCACAGATACGCAGTATTTT. This encodes CTSSRDRTDTQYF.

The rearrangement joins TRBV27 to TRBJ2-1; TRBD2 is a possible D gene (7 bases). The CDR3 runs 14 residues. CDR1 and CDR2 from the germline V gene are MNHEY and SMNVEV (reference sequence). The V gene lost 6 bases and the J gene lost 5 bases, with 14 bases spanning the gap. The CDR3 sequence is CASRRGGGHNEQFF. CDR3 nucleotides: TGTGCCAGCAGAAGAGGGGGGGGCCACAATGAGCAGTTCTTC.

The chain employs TRBV5-1 and TRBJ1-2; D is unclear. The CDR3 is 12 residues long. Germline lookup yields CDR1 SGHRS and CDR2 YFSETQ. With 5 bases removed from V and 8 bases from J, the gap between germline ends came to 13 bases. The DNA for the CDR3 is TGCGCCAGCAGTCCGCAGGAGGAGGGCTACACCTTC. Translated, it gives CASSPQEEGYTF.

The gene calls are TRBV4-2 and TRBJ1-2; 7 nucleotides align to TRBD1. Germline values: CDR1 LGHNA, CDR2 YNFKEQ. With 3 bases clipped from V and 2 bases from J, the junction kept 3 bases outside the gene matches. The CDR3 length is 14 residues. The DNA for the CDR3 is TGTGCCAGCAGCCAGGACAGGACGAACTATGGCTACACCTTC. It codes for CASSQDRTNYGYTF.

This clonotype was counted many times. The J gene is TRBJ2-5, the V gene TRBV7-9, with 11 bases lining up with TRBD2. This CDR3 spans 16 amino acids. V was clipped by 5 bases and J by 1 base; unmatched bases: 6. Germline-derived CDR1 and CDR2 are SEHNR and FQNEAQ (reference sequence). The CDR3: CASSTTSGGFQETQYF. CDR3 coding DNA: TGTGCCAGCAGCACAACTAGCGGGGGATTCCAAGAGACCCAGTACTTC.

The gene calls are TRBV29-1 and TRBJ2-3, with D maybe TRBD2 (5 bases). CDR3 length: 12 amino acids. The germline V gene encodes CDR1 SQVTM and CDR2 ANQGSEA. V lost 2 bases, J lost 9 bases, and 12 bases lay in between. The CDR3: CSVELPGSTQYF. CDR3 DNA sequence: TGCAGCGTTGAATTACCGGGATCGACGCAGTATTTT.

This clonotype was found a few times. The chain combines TRBV5-4 with TRBJ1-1, with D perhaps matching TRBD1 (5 bases). The CDR3 totals 15 residues. Trimming took 4 bases from V and 0 from J, leaving 13 bases between them. Germline loops: CDR1 SGHNT, CDR2 YYREEE (reference sequence). Written as DNA, the CDR3 is TGTGCCAGCAGCCGTTTAGGAGGGGTGAACACTGAAGCTTTCTTT. Translating it yields CASSRLGGVNTEAFF.

Many counts were recorded for this clonotype. The chain has TRBV20-1 and TRBJ1-2; D gene unclear. CDR1 is DFQATT, CDR2 SNEGSKA, per germline (reference sequence). V was clipped by 5 bases and J by 6 bases, with 10 bases between them. The CDR3 length is 11 residues. The CDR3 here is CSASGKDGYTF. In DNA form, the CDR3 reads TGCAGTGCTTCCGGGAAGGATGGCTACACCTTC.

V is TRBV20-1 and J is TRBJ2-1; D remains unclear. The germline V gene encodes CDR1 DFQATT and CDR2 SNEGSKA (reference sequence). The CDR3 sequence is 12 residues long. Trimming left V 2 bases short and J 8 bases short, with 10 bases between. CDR3 protein: CSARRSIHEQFF. CDR3 coding DNA: TGCAGTGCTAGAAGGAGTATCCATGAGCAGTTCTTC.

This clonotype was seen ten or more times. The rearrangement links TRBV12-3 or TRBV12-4 to TRBJ2-1, with D perhaps matching TRBD2 (6 bases). The CDR3 runs 15 residues. V dropped 2 bases and J dropped 7 bases, with 15 bases sitting between them. This CDR3 is CASSLLGLLRNEQFF. The CDR3 DNA reads TGTGCCAGCAGTTTACTGGGACTCCTTAGAAATGAGCAGTTCTTC.

The table lists this clonotype with a few counts. This chain uses TRBV11-2 with TRBJ1-1, with a tentative D call TRBD1 (6 bases). The CDR3 length is 13 residues. Germline V gene lookup returns CDR1 SGHAT and CDR2 FQNNGV. V was cut by 5 bases and J by 8 bases, with 15 bases left in between. CDR3 sequence: CASSSRTVTEAFF. DNA for the CDR3: TGTGCCAGCAGCAGTAGGACAGTTACCGAAGCTTTCTTT.